This is a list of T cell receptor beta chains from one sample in a study of control samples from healthy donors and cancer patients. TCRdb's copy holds only in-frame clones and misses some; the assay was immunoSEQ multiplex PCR. Found here are about 150,000 clones, around 95% of them singletons; the top ten hold 5% to 6.5%. The sequencing sample was made of blood. Receptor source: a man aged 35-49 years in good health. The conserved cysteine and the conserved F or W are not part of the CDR3 here. The D gene is left open where the match is weak.

cdr3_length | d_call | v_call | cdr3_aa
13 | - | TRBV14 | ASSQMGNSGNTIY
12 | - | TRBV2 | ASRPQGLSYGYT
12 | - | TRBV24-1 | ATSDFANTGELF
11 | - | TRBV27 | ASSLSLGYEQY
13 | - | TRBV28 | ASSFSGMTYQPQH
12 | TRBD2 | TRBV7-8 | ASSLGEGYNEQF
10 | - | TRBV5-1 | ASSQPGETQY
12 | TRBD1 | TRBV6-5 | ASSLQGSKNIQY
16 | TRBD1 | TRBV23-1 | ASSQSPRQGSQQETQY
10 | - | TRBV6-6 | ASRPTNNEQF
11 | - | TRBV19 | ASSIVISQPQH
13 | - | TRBV5-1 | ASSYVPGYGTEAF
13 | - | TRBV7-8 | ASSEAPVGDTEAF
12 | - | TRBV6-2/TRBV6-3 | ASSYNSGATEQY
13 | TRBD1 | TRBV19 | ASSITGAGVTEAF
13 | - | TRBV5-8 | ASSLVIGSPHEQY
14 | - | TRBV9 | ASSVDGGPGTGELF
11 | TRBD1 | TRBV7-9 | ASSKQGDYGYT
10 | - | TRBV18 | ASSPEDNEQF
12 | TRBD1 | TRBV7-9 | ASSLTGASEKLF
12 | - | TRBV9 | ASSERHTGSPLH
14 | - | TRBV7-7 | ASSLAGGSNTGELF
10 | - | TRBV29-1 | SVGRPNEKLF
11 | - | TRBV28 | ASRKGGVYEQF
15 | - | TRBV4-1 | ASSQESGPLTTGELF